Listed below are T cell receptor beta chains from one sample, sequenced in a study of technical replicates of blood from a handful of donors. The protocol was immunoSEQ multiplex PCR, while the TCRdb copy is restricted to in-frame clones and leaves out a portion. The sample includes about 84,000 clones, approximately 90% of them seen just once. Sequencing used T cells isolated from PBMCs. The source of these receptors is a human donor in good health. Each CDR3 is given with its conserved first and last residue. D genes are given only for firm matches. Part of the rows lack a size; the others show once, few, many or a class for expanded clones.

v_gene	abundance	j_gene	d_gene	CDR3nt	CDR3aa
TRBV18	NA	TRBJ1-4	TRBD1	TGTGCCAGCTCACCGGGACAGGGGGAAGGTGAAAAACTGTTTTTT	CASSPGQGEGEKLFF
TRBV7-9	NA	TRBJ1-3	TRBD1	TGTGCCAGCAGCTTAGGACAGGGCCTCTCTGGAAACACCATATATTTT	CASSLGQGLSGNTIYF
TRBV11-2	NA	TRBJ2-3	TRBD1	TGTGCCAGCACAAGCCGGGACAGAGGAGACACAGATACGCAGTATTTT	CASTSRDRGDTDTQYF
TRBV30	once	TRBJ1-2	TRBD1	TGTGCCTGGAACGGACAGGACTTCTATGGCTACACCTTC	CAWNGQDFYGYTF
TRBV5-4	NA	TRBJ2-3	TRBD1	TGTGCCAGCAGCCCGGGACAGGGGGGAGTAAATACGCAGTATTTT	CASSPGQGGVNTQYF
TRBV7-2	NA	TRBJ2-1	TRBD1	TGTGCCAGCAGCTTAACAGGGGGCGAGCAGTTCTTC	CASSLTGGEQFF
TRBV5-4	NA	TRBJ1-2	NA	TGTGCCAGCAGCTTGGCTAGGACTCGGAATGGATATGGCTACACCTTC	CASSLARTRNGYGYTF
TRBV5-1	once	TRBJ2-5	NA	TGCGCCAGCACGGGGAATAAAGAGACCCAGTACTTC	CASTGNKETQYF
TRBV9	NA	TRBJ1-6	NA	TGTGCCAGCAGCGTATCACTTATCGATTCACCCCTCCACTTT	CASSVSLIDSPLHF
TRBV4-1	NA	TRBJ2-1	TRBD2	TGCGCCAGCAGCCAAGTACTAGCGGGCTACAATGAGCAGTTCTTC	CASSQVLAGYNEQFF
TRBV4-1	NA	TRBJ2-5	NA	TGCGCCAGCAGCCAAGTCACAGGACAAGAGACCCAGTACTTC	CASSQVTGQETQYF
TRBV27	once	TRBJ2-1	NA	TGTGCCAGCAGTTTAAGGTGGGCAGAACTTAATGAGCAGTTCTTC	CASSLRWAELNEQFF
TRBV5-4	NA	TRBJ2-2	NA	TGTGCCAGCAGCTTGGGTCGGGGACTGAACACCGGGGAGCTGTTTTTT	CASSLGRGLNTGELFF
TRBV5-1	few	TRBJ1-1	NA	TGCGCCAGCACCATCTCGCGGGGGCACACTGAAGCTTTCTTT	CASTISRGHTEAFF
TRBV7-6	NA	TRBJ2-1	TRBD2	TGTGCCAGCAGCTTAGTTTGGGGTAGCGGGGGCCACAGCTCCTACAATGAGCAGTTCTTC	CASSLVWGSGGHSSYNEQFF
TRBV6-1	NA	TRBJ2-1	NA	TGTGCCAGCAGTGACCTAGTTCTAGGGACATATGAGCAGTTCTTC	CASSDLVLGTYEQFF
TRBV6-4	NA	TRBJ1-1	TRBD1	TGTGCCAGCAGGACCTTCAGGGGGACCACTGAAGCTTTCTTT	CASRTFRGTTEAFF
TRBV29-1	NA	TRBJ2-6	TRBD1	TGCAGCGCTCATGACAGGGTGGTCAACGTCCTGACTTTC	CSAHDRVVNVLTF
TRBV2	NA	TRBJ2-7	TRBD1	TGTGCCAGCAGACGCCCGGGACAGGGGGATTCCGAGCAGTACTTC	CASRRPGQGDSEQYF
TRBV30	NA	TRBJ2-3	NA	TGTGCCTGGGCTCCGGACTGGCGCACAGATACGCAGTATTTT	CAWAPDWRTDTQYF
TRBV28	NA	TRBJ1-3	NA	TGTGCCAGCAGTACCGGACAGCGTGGAAACACCATATATTTT	CASSTGQRGNTIYF
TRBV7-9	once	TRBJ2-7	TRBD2	TGTGCCAGCAGCTTACCCCTAGCGGGCGAGCAGTACTTC	CASSLPLAGEQYF
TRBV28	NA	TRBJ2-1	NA	TGTGCCAGCAGACAACGGCAATTCAGGAGGCCCCTATATTATGAGCAGTTCTTC	CASRQRQFRRPLYYEQFF
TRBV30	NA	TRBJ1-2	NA	TGTGCCTGGAGCCGGACATCTACGAACTATGGCTACACCTTC	CAWSRTSTNYGYTF
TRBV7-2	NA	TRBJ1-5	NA	TGTGCCAGCAGCTCCTATGATCAGCCCCAGCATTTT	CASSSYDQPQHF
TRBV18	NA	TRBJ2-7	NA	TGTGCCAGCTCACCCCTTGGGGCCGGAGCCTACGAGCAGTACTTC	CASSPLGAGAYEQYF
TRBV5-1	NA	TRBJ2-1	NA	TGCGCCAGCAGCTTGGTATCGGGGAGCTCCTACAATGAGCAGTTCTTC	CASSLVSGSSYNEQFF
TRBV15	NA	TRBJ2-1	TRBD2	TGTGCCACCAGCAGCAGGCCGCTAGCGGGGCCCAATGAGCAGTTCTTC	CATSSRPLAGPNEQFF
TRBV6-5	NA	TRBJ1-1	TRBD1	TGTGCCAGCACCCTAGGGGGCCTGATCGATGAAGCTTTCTTT	CASTLGGLIDEAFF
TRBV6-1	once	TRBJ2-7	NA	TGTGCCAGCACTCCGTCAGGGGGGAAGAAGTACTTC	CASTPSGGKKYF
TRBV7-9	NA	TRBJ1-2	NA	TGTGCCAGCAGCTTAGGCGCCGGGATCAACTATGGCTACACCTTC	CASSLGAGINYGYTF
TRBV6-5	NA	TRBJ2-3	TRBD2	TGTGCCAGCAGTTCCAGCGGGAGGTCCGATACGCAGTATTTT	CASSSSGRSDTQYF
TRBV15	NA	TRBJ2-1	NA	TGTGCCACCAGCACGGTTCTAGAGGTTACGTACAATGAGCAGTTCTTC	CATSTVLEVTYNEQFF
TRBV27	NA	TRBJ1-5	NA	TGTGCCAGCAGTTTTCAGGGTTGGGGTCAGCCCCAGCATTTT	CASSFQGWGQPQHF
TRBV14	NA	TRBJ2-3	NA	TGTGCCAGCAGCCAATCGATTAAGACAGACACGCAGTATTTT	CASSQSIKTDTQYF
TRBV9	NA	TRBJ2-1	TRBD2	TGTGCCAGCAGCGTTAATCCGGGGGGTCTAGAGCAGTTCTTC	CASSVNPGGLEQFF
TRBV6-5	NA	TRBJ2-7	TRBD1	TGTGCCAGCAGGGGACAGGGGTGGGAGCAGTACTTC	CASRGQGWEQYF
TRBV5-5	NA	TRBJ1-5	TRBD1	TGTGCCAGCAGCTTGGTAGGGACAGGGAATCAGCCCCAGCATTTT	CASSLVGTGNQPQHF
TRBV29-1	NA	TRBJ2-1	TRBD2	TGCAGCGTTTCTCGGATAGCGGGAGTAAACAATGAGCAGTTCTTC	CSVSRIAGVNNEQFF
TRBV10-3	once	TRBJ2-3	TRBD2	TGTGCCATCAGTGAGCCGGAGGACACTAGCGGCCCCACAGATACGCAGTATTTT	CAISEPEDTSGPTDTQYF
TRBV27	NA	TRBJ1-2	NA	TGTGCCAGCAGTTCCTCGACAGACTATGGCTACACCTTC	CASSSSTDYGYTF
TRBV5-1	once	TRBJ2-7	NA	TGCGCCAGCAGCTTGGGCCTAGCGATATCCTACGAGCAGTACTTC	CASSLGLAISYEQYF
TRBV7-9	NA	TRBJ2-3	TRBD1	TGTGCCAGCAGCAATACACAGGGGCCAGATACGCAGTATTTT	CASSNTQGPDTQYF
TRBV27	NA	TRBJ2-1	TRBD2	TGTGCCAGCACGCCGGGGGGGGTTAGCAATGAGCAGTTCTTC	CASTPGGVSNEQFF
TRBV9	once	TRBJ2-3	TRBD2	TGTGCCAGCAGCGTCCGTATGAGACTAGCGGGGGGTGGTACAGATACGCAGTATTTT	CASSVRMRLAGGGTDTQYF
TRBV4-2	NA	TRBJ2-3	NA	TGTGCCAGCAGCCAAGAGGGGGCGCCCACAGATACGCAGTATTTT	CASSQEGAPTDTQYF
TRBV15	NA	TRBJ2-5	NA	TGTGCCACCAGCAGAGTGCAGTTTGAGACCCAGTACTTC	CATSRVQFETQYF
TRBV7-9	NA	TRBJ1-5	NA	TGTGCCAGCAGTTTGGCGAGGAGCAATCAGCCCCAGCATTTT	CASSLARSNQPQHF
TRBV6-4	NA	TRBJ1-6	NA	TGTGCCAGCAGTGAAGTTCGATTCAGGGGTATCGATTCACCCCTCCACTTT	CASSEVRFRGIDSPLHF
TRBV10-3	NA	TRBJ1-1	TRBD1	TGTGCCATCAGGGGAACCGGGACAGGGTACACTGAAGCTTTCTTT	CAIRGTGTGYTEAFF
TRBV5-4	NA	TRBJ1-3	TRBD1	TGTGCCAGCAGGACTGGGACAGCCCTCTCTGGAAACACCATATATTTT	CASRTGTALSGNTIYF
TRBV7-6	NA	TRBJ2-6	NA	TGTGCCAGCAGCTTTTGGTCCCCGCTAGGGGGATTGTCTGGGGCCAACGTCCTGACTTTC	CASSFWSPLGGLSGANVLTF
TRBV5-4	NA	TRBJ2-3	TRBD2	TGTGCCAGCAGCCCAGCGGGGGGCGGAACAGATACGCAGTATTTT	CASSPAGGGTDTQYF